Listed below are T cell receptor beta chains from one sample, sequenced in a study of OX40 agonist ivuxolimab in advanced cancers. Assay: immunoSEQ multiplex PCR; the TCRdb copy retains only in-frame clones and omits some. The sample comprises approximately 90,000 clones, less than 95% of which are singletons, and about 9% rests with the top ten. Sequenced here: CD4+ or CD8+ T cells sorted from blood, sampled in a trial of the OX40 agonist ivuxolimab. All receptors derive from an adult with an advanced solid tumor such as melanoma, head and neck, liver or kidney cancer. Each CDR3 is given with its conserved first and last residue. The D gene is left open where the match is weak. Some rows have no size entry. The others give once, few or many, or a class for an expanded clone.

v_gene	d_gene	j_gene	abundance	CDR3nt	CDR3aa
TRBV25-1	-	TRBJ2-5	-	TGTGCCAGCAGGGAGGGCGCTCTCCGGGACACGAGTCAAGAGACCCAGTACTTC	CASREGALRDTSQETQYF
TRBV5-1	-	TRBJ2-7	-	TGCGCCAGCAGCGGACCCGGGGGTCACTCCTACGAGCAGTACTTC	CASSGPGGHSYEQYF
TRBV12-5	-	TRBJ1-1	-	TGTGCTAGTGGTTTGGTCAGGGGCAGCACTGAAGCTTTCTTT	CASGLVRGSTEAFF
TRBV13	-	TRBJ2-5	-	TGTGCCAGCAGCACCCGACTAGAAGAGACCCAGTACTTC	CASSTRLEETQYF
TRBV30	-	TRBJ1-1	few	TGTGCCTGGAGTCGGGACTCTAACACTGAAGCTTTCTTT	CAWSRDSNTEAFF
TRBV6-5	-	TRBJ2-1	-	TGTGCCACCGAGACAGGCCGATTTTTGGGCAATGAGCAGTTCTTC	CATETGRFLGNEQFF
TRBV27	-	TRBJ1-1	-	TGTGCCAGCAGAGACCAGGGGCCGGAAGCTTTCTTT	CASRDQGPEAFF
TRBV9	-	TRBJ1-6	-	TGTGCCAGCAGCGTGGCCGTAGACCCCTATAATTCACCCCTCCACTTT	CASSVAVDPYNSPLHF
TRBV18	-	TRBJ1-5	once	TGTGCCAGCTCACCACGTTGGAGGGCAAGCAATCAGCCCCAGCATTTT	CASSPRWRASNQPQHF
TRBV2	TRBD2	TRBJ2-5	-	TGTGCCAGCAGGGGGACTAGCGGGAGTTGGGCCCAGTACTTC	CASRGTSGSWAQYF
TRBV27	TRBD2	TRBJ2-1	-	TGTGCCAGCAGCCCCCTCACTGGGACTAGCCTCGGTGAGCAGTTCTTC	CASSPLTGTSLGEQFF
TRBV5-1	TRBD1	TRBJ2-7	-	TGCGCCACCCGACAGGGGGCCAGCTACGAGCAGTACTTC	CATRQGASYEQYF
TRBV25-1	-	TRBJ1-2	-	TGTGCCAGCAGTGTAGCGACCCAGTCCTATGGCTACACCTTC	CASSVATQSYGYTF
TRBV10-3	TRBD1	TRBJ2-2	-	TGTGCCATCAGTGAGGTTCCGGGACAGGGGGCCGGGGAGCTGTTTTTT	CAISEVPGQGAGELFF
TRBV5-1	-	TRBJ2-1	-	TGCGCCAGCAGCCCCCTGGGCAGGGACAGACTAGTAAATGAGCAGTTCTTC	CASSPLGRDRLVNEQFF
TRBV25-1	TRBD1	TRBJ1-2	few	TGTGCCAGCACGACAGGGTCGGGTGGCTACACCTTC	CASTTGSGGYTF
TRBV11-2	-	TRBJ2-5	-	TGTGCCAGCAGCTTGGTGTTGGACCAAGAGACCCAGTACTTC	CASSLVLDQETQYF
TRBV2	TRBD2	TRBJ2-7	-	TGTGCCAGCCGTCGTTTCGGGGGGACTAGCGGGAGATACTACGAGCAGTACTTC	CASRRFGGTSGRYYEQYF
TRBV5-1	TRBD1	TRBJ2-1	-	TGCGCCAGCAGCTGGACAGGGGGGAATGAGCAGTTCTTC	CASSWTGGNEQFF
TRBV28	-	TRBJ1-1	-	TGTGCCAGCAGTCAGGTCACTGAAGCTTTCTTT	CASSQVTEAFF
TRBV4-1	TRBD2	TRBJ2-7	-	TGCGCCAGCAGCCAGTTGTGGACTAGCGGCTACGAGCAGTACTTC	CASSQLWTSGYEQYF
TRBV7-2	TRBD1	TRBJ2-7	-	TGTGCCAGCAGCTTCGGGACAGCATACGAGCAGTACTTC	CASSFGTAYEQYF
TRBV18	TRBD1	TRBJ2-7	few	TGTGCCAGCTCACCACCGGCGACAGGGCCCTTCTCTTCCTACGAGCAGTACTTC	CASSPPATGPFSSYEQYF
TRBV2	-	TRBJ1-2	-	TGTGCCAGCACCAGCGACTATGGCTACACCTTC	CASTSDYGYTF
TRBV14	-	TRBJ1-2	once	TGTGCCAGCAGCCAAGATCGAGGATTCTATGGCTACACCTTC	CASSQDRGFYGYTF
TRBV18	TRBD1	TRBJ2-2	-	TGTGCCAGCTCACCACGCGGACAGGGGGCGGTCGGGGAGCTGTTTTTT	CASSPRGQGAVGELFF
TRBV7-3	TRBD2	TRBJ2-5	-	TGTGCCAGCAGCTTGGGGACTAGCGGGCTTGGTGGAGAGACCCAGTACTTC	CASSLGTSGLGGETQYF
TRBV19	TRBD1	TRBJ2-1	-	TGTGCCAGTAGTATAGAGGGACAGGGCAGGAATGAGCAGTTCTTC	CASSIEGQGRNEQFF
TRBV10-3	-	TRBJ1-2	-	TGTGCCATCAGTGGCTTGGGGCAGGGCGATGGCTACACCTTC	CAISGLGQGDGYTF
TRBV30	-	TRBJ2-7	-	TGTGCCTGGAGTACCCACACAGGGTTCGAGCAGTACTTC	CAWSTHTGFEQYF
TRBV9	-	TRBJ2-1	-	TGTGCCAGCAGCCCGGACGGGGACAATGAGCAGTTCTTC	CASSPDGDNEQFF
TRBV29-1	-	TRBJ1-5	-	TGCAGCGTTGAGACGGGGGAAGGTCAGCCCCAGCATTTT	CSVETGEGQPQHF
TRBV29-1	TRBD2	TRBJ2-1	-	TGCAGCTTGGAGACCGGGACTAGCGGGGACAATGAGCAGTTCTTC	CSLETGTSGDNEQFF
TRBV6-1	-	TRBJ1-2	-	TGTGCCAGCAGCCCCAATCCCCTCTACTATGGCTACACCTTC	CASSPNPLYYGYTF
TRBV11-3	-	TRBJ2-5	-	TGTGCCAGCAGCGGGGGGACTTTTGAGACCCAGTACTTC	CASSGGTFETQYF
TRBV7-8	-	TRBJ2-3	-	TGTGCCAGCAGCTCCCGACTAGGTTTGGAGTCAGATACGCAGTATTTT	CASSSRLGLESDTQYF
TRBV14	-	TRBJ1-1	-	TGTGCCAGCAGCCAATATACGCAGGGAAAAACTGAAGCTTTCTTT	CASSQYTQGKTEAFF
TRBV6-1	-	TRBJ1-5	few	TGTGCCAGCAGTGAACGCTTGGGAGGCAATCAGCCCCAGCATTTT	CASSERLGGNQPQHF
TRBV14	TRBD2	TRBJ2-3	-	TGTGCCAGCAGCCAAGATGGGGGATCGGCGGGAGTAGGGTCCGATACGCAGTATTTT	CASSQDGGSAGVGSDTQYF
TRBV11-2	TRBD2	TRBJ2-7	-	TGTGCCAGCAGCTTAGATCGAGAGCGGGAGTACGACGAGCAGTACTTC	CASSLDREREYDEQYF
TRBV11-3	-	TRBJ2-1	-	TGTGCCAGCAGCTTAGAGGGGGCGGGAGCTGACAATGAGCAGTTCTTC	CASSLEGAGADNEQFF
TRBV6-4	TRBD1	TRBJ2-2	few	TGTGCCAGCAGTCCCTCAGGGGGCGCGGCCGGGGAGCTGTTTTTT	CASSPSGGAAGELFF
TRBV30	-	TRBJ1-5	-	TGTGCCTGGAGTGTGGCCCGACTTTCGGGGTATAGCAATCAGCCCCAGCATTTT	CAWSVARLSGYSNQPQHF
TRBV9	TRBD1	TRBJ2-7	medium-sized	TGTGCCAGCAGCCACACCGGGACAGGGGGCGACGAGCAGTACTTC	CASSHTGTGGDEQYF